This T cell receptor (beta chain) comes out of a study of blood T cell repertoires in COVID-19. Study-level background: T cells, B-cell-depleted T cells, or PBMCs provided the cDNA or gDNA that served as material.

As processed by the authors: Amplification of reference gene primers provided the estimated nucleated cell counts. Clones were sequenced by immunoSEQ multiplex PCR, and TCRdb holds only the in-frame ones, with some missing. The DNA was the basis for D and trimming; V, J and clone size are from that table. The data contain some 77,000 clones, 81% of them singletons. The V end lost 6 bases, the J end lost 3 bases, and 14 bases lay between the germline ends. CDR1 is LNHDA and CDR2 is SQIVND in the germline V gene (reference sequence). CDR3 length: 14 residues. This TCR derives from a woman aged 70 to 79 with acute or convalescent COVID-19. The chain is built from TRBV19 and TRBJ1-1; D may be TRBD1 (5 bases). Sequences were obtained from peripheral blood. DNA of the CDR3: TGTGCCAGTAGGGGGCAGGGAAAATACACTGAAGCTTTCTTT. This gives the protein CASRGQGKYTEAFF.